This entry concerns a single T cell receptor (beta chain). Its antigen is undetermined. These data originate in a study of regulatory T cells in long-lasting Graves disease. General study points: Persistent patients shared more public clonotypes (roughly 2,800) than new patients (approximately 900). Blood alone, not thyroid tissue, was studied.

The sample's time point: newly diagnosed GD, antithyroid drugs for less than 3 months. From PBMCs, RNA was extracted and then used to make the TCR library. In this cohort, patients came from an endocrinology department located in Xi'an, China. Arm-PCR of CDR3 regions with iRepertoire HTBI primers generated TCR beta libraries. Per the study methods: Detected in the samples were around 62 TRBV and about 15 TRBJ segments. Using its own MiXCR run on the multiplex PCR reads, TCRdb lists one record per CDR3 protein. The V and J calls, along with clone size, are taken from TCRdb and not from the paper's own processing. The data show around 230,000 distinct CDR3 sequences, around 19% seen once. This CDR3 comprises 15 residues. CDR1 is SGHDN and CDR2 is FVKESK in the germline V gene. V lost 0 bases, J lost 13 bases, and 21 bases lay in between.

This clonotype was obtained from a female donor with Graves disease. The chain uses TRBV14 and TRBJ1-2; D is perhaps TRBD1 (5 bases). Material: peripheral blood mononuclear cells (PBMCs), obtained at new diagnosis, from a patient treated with antithyroid drugs. The CDR3 DNA is TGTGCCAGCAGCCAAGATCTGGCAGGGTTAATGGCTTTCACCTTC. Protein: CASSQDLAGLMAFTF.